These T cell receptor beta chains were read from a single sample in a study of identical twins. One entry per CDR3 protein, called by TCRdb with MiXCR from the 5' RACE reads. The sample lists some 260,000 distinct CDR3 sequences; 11% to 15% were seen once. Sequencing was performed on memory (CD45RO+) T cells sorted from blood. Source of these receptors: a woman aged 18-29 years in good health. CDR3s include the opening cysteine and the closing phenylalanine or tryptophan. The D gene is left open where the match is weak. Clone size is shown for a subset of rows, as once, few, many or a class of expanded clone.

TRBJ2-3,.,16,TRBV18,.,TGTGCCAGCTCACCTTTGACAGCCGATCTCACAGATACGCAGTATTTT,CASSPLTADLTDTQYF
TRBJ2-6,.,17,TRBV5-8,.,TGTGCCAGCAGCTTTTACGTTCCCGGCTCTGGGGCCAACGTCCTGACTTTC,CASSFYVPGSGANVLTF
TRBJ2-1,few,16,TRBV3-1,TRBD2,TGTGCCAGCAGCCCGTGGGGACTAGCGGGTGGCGTCGAGCAGTTCTTC,CASSPWGLAGGVEQFF
TRBJ2-7,few,13,TRBV5-5,TRBD2,TGTGCCAGCAGTTCCGGGACTAGCGGGAGGGACAACTTC,CASSSGTSGRDNF
TRBJ2-1,.,17,TRBV4-3,.,TGCGCCAGCAGCCAAGATGTGGCCAGGGGCACCTACAATGAGCAGTTCTTC,CASSQDVARGTYNEQFF
TRBJ1-1,few,16,TRBV7-2,.,TGTGCCAGCAGCCCCAACCCCCGGATCCTGAACACTGAAGCTTTCTTT,CASSPNPRILNTEAFF
TRBJ2-1,few,20,TRBV4-2,TRBD2,TGTGCCAGCAGCCAAGGGGGCGGGGTAGCGGGGTTTAGCTCCTACAATGAGCAGTTCTTC,CASSQGGGVAGFSSYNEQFF
TRBJ1-2,.,12,TRBV5-1,.,TGCGCCTCCTCGTCAGGGGTATATGGCTACACCTTC,CASSSGVYGYTF
TRBJ2-2,few,12,TRBV20-1,.,TGCAGTGCCCCGAAAATTACCGGGGAGCTGTTTTTT,CSAPKITGELFF
TRBJ2-7,.,17,TRBV15,TRBD1,TGTGCCACCAGCAGAGATCTGGGGGACAGGGTAATTTACGAGCAGTACTTC,CATSRDLGDRVIYEQYF
TRBJ2-7,few,16,TRBV14,TRBD2,TGTGCCAGCAGCCGGCGTGGAGCGGGAGATACTTACGAGCAGTACTTC,CASSRRGAGDTYEQYF
TRBJ2-7,.,13,TRBV5-1,.,TGCGCCAGCAAAGACCTAGACTCCTACGAGCAGTACTTC,CASKDLDSYEQYF
TRBJ1-1,.,14,TRBV12-3/TRBV12-4,TRBD1,TGTGCCAGCTCTCCGGGACAGCAGAAAACTGAAGCTTTCTTT,CASSPGQQKTEAFF
TRBJ1-2,few,16,TRBV28,.,TGTGCCAGCAGTTTACTCTCCCTTTCCAGAATCTATGGCTACACCTTC,CASSLLSLSRIYGYTF
TRBJ2-3,.,14,TRBV9,.,TGTGCCAGCAGCGTAGGGGTAGGACCAGATACGCAGTATTTT,CASSVGVGPDTQYF
TRBJ1-5,many,14,TRBV27,.,TGTGCCAGCAGTCACAGGGATAGCAATCAGCCCCAGCATTTT,CASSHRDSNQPQHF
TRBJ2-3,.,14,TRBV13,.,TGTGCCAGCAGCTTACGTGTGAGCACAGATACGCAGTATTTT,CASSLRVSTDTQYF
TRBJ2-4,.,14,TRBV30,TRBD2,TGTGCCTGGAGCGAATGGGAGGGCGATCATATTCAGTACTTC,CAWSEWEGDHIQYF
TRBJ2-2,few,19,TRBV3-1,TRBD2,TGTGCCAGCAGTCGCTCCGGGACTAGCGGGGGGTCAAACACCGGGGAGCTGTTTTTT,CASSRSGTSGGSNTGELFF
TRBJ1-4,.,13,TRBV5-1,.,TGCGCCAGCAGCTTCGACAAAGGGGAAAAACTGTTTTTT,CASSFDKGEKLFF
TRBJ2-7,.,15,TRBV3-1,.,TGTGCCACCAGCCAGCGCCCCGGGGCCGGAGGCGAGCAGTACTTC,CATSQRPGAGGEQYF
TRBJ2-7,few,13,TRBV20-1,.,TGCAGTGCCGTCAGACAGGAAACCTACGAGCAGTACTTC,CSAVRQETYEQYF
TRBJ2-3,many,16,TRBV5-1,TRBD2,TGCGCCAGCAGCTCAGGGACTAGCGGGGTTGGAGATACGCAGTATTTT,CASSSGTSGVGDTQYF
TRBJ1-6,few,13,TRBV7-2,TRBD1,TGTGCCAGCCGGGGACAGCCGACTGGGGCCCTCCACTTT,CASRGQPTGALHF
TRBJ2-7,many,11,TRBV20-1,.,TGCAGTGCTCTGCTCAGCCACGAGCAGTACTTC,CSALLSHEQYF
TRBJ1-2,.,13,TRBV12-3/TRBV12-4,TRBD1,TGTGCCAGCAGGGGGACAGGGGTTGATGGCTACACCTTC,CASRGTGVDGYTF
TRBJ1-5,many,14,TRBV12-3/TRBV12-4,.,TGTGCCAGCAGAGAGAGTTATAGCAATCAGCCCCAGCATTTT,CASRESYSNQPQHF
TRBJ1-5,many,13,TRBV12-5,.,TGTGCTAGTGGTTTGTCGGGGACGCAGCCCCAGCATTTT,CASGLSGTQPQHF
TRBJ2-5,.,11,TRBV7-2,.,TGTGCCAGCAGCGGAACTAGGACCCAGTACTTC,CASSGTRTQYF
TRBJ2-5,few,14,TRBV30,.,TGTGCCTGGAGTGTACGGGGGAGCGGCGAGACCCAGTACTTC,CAWSVRGSGETQYF
TRBJ2-3,few,13,TRBV12-3/TRBV12-4,TRBD1,TGTGCCAGCAGCAAAACAGGGGTAGATACGCAGTATTTT,CASSKTGVDTQYF
TRBJ1-1,.,13,TRBV7-3,.,TGTGCCAGCAGGTACACCAGGGACACTGAAGCTTTCTTT,CASRYTRDTEAFF
TRBJ2-3,.,14,TRBV2,.,TGTGCCAGCAGACCCCGGGGGCGTTCCGATACGCAGTATTTT,CASRPRGRSDTQYF
TRBJ2-2,.,15,TRBV4-3,.,TGCGCCAGCAGCCAAGATCTGGCGACCACCGGGGAGCTGTTTTTT,CASSQDLATTGELFF
TRBJ1-1,few,13,TRBV29-1,.,TGCAGCGTTCGACAGACGGGAGGCACTGAAGCTTTCTTT,CSVRQTGGTEAFF
TRBJ1-1,many,17,TRBV3-1,.,TGTGCCAGCAGCCTCGGGTACATCAGCTACTTGAACACTGAAGCTTTCTTT,CASSLGYISYLNTEAFF
TRBJ2-1,few,14,TRBV15,.,TGTGCCACCAGCAGAGAAACTGGCTTCTTGGCTCAGTTCTTC,CATSRETGFLAQFF
TRBJ1-5,.,13,TRBV6-1,.,TGTGCCAGCAGTGGGGACACCGATCAGCCCCAGCATTTT,CASSGDTDQPQHF
TRBJ2-3,once,16,TRBV3-1,TRBD2,TGTGCCAGCAGCCTCCTTTTAGCGGGGGGCACAGATACGCAGTATTTT,CASSLLLAGGTDTQYF
TRBJ2-1,few,13,TRBV7-8,.,TGTGCCAGCAGCTTATCCCAGGTCGCTGAGCAGTTCTTC,CASSLSQVAEQFF
TRBJ2-2,many,14,TRBV7-8,.,TGTGCCAGCAGCTTGACAGTTACCACGGGGGAGCTGTTTTTT,CASSLTVTTGELFF